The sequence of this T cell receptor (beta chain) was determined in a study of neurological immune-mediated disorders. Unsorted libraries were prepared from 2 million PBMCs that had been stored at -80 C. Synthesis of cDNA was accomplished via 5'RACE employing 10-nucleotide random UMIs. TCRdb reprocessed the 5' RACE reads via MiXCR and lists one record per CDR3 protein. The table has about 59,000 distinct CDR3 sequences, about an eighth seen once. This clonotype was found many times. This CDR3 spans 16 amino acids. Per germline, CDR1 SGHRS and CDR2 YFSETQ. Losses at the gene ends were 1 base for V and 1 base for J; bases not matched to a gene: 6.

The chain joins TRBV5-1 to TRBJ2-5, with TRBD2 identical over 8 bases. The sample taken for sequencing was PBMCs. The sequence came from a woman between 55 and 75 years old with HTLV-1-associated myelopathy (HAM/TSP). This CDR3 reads CASSLLSGGRQETQYF. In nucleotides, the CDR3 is TGCGCCAGCAGCTTGCTCAGCGGGGGTCGCCAAGAGACCCAGTACTTC.